This T cell receptor beta chain was identified in a study of PD-1 blockade in classical Hodgkin lymphoma (TCRdb year 2020). General notes on the study: The study used CyTOF and TCR beta sequencing to define a peripheral blood immune signature of response to PD-1 blockade in classical Hodgkin lymphoma.

The time point label, read with the paper, signifies: newly diagnosed, previously untreated cHL patient sample. A Miltenyi CD4+ T cell isolation kit was used for magnetic negative selection to purify CD4+ T cells from thawed PBMCs. To serve as a comparison group for the relapsed/refractory trial patients, PBMCs were sequenced from patients with newly diagnosed, previously untreated classical Hodgkin lymphoma. After peripheral blood was drawn into 8 mL Vacutainer Cell Preparation Tubes, PBMCs were isolated by centrifugation and then cryopreserved. Purified CD4+ and CD8+ fractions were prepared only for cases where an additional PBMC sample was available. Magnetically labelled cells were removed on LS columns in a quadroMACS separator, and the flow-through was retained as the purified fraction. CDR1 and CDR2 are drawn from the germline V gene (reference sequence): LNHNV, YYDKDF. V loses 3 bases at its end and J loses 3 bases; junction bases beyond the gene matches: 9. The CDR3 holds 17 amino acids from the cysteine to the phenylalanine. The sequence is cut down to CDR3 DNA, 51 bases in frame from base 1.

What the authors observed across the whole study: Baseline TCR diversity was reported as lower in newly diagnosed patients than in healthy donors, and lower still in relapsed/refractory patients. The study covered only a single clinical trial cohort, and the causes of the repertoire differences, possibly disease activity or prior therapy, were still not defined.

The Qiagen DNeasy kit was used to extract genomic DNA from unsorted PBMCs and from the negatively selected CD4+ and CD8+ fractions. TCR beta CDR3 regions were subjected to amplification by immunoSEQ multiplex PCR with primers that anneal to V and J segments. Amplification bias was minimized using a synthetic immune receptor repertoire, and residual bias was removed computationally after sequencing. As for the original processing: Custom Python scripts were used to quantify repertoire diversity as the Shannon entropy index. Unsorted, CD4+ and CD8+ repertoires were analyzed separately, except for combined analyses in which CD4+ and CD8+ sequences were merged in silico. The table comes from immuneACCESS by way of TCRdb, which keeps in-frame sequences with V and J called. Part of the clones is missing from these tables; in studies checked, under half for an unresolved V gene and the rest for unknown reasons. V and J calls plus clone size are reproduced from that table; the DNA served to infer D and trimming. The sample table holds some 16,000 clones, of which around 84% were seen once. Jointly, the top ten make up 0.84% of the sample.

Comments on this clone: The clone's antigen remains unknown. Base qualities are not provided; no much larger clone lies one nucleotide away.

The chain joins TRBV15 to TRBJ2-1; the junction holds 9 bases that match TRBD1. This sequence was found in a human donor with classical Hodgkin lymphoma. Input material: CD4+ T cells from blood. The encoded CDR3 is CATSSLLAGQGYNEQFF. The sequenced DNA: TGTGCCACCAGCAGTCTGCTGGCGGGACAGGGCTACAATGAGCAGTTCTTC. With the portions outside the CDR3 filled from the reference TRBV15 and TRBJ2-1 genes, the complete variable region becomes DAMVIQNPRYQVTQFGKPVTLSCSQTLNHNVMYWYQQKSSQAPKLLFHYYDKDFNNEADTPDNFQSRRPNTSFCFLDIRSPGLGDTAMYLCATSSLLAGQGYNEQFFGPGTRLTVL.